These 16 T cell receptor beta chains were all obtained from the same sample, sequenced in a study of shared clonotypes between healthy human individuals (dated by TCRdb to 2020 to 2021). CD8 naive samples consisted of CD45RO-negative cells that were positively selected for CCR7, yielding a CD45RA+CCR7+ population without TemRA cells. Library preparation was by the immunoSEQ multiplex PCR assay. TCRdb stores this immuneACCESS table with in-frame sequences only. Part of the clones is absent; in the studies checked, under half of the shortfall reflects unresolved V genes, and no reason is known for the rest. The sample table shows about 680,000 clones, and around 92% are seen once. Clones ranked in the top ten supply about a quarter of the sample. The source material was naive CD8+ T cells sorted from blood. The intended sense of this specimen's cell subset or site label: CD45RA+CCR7+. The receptor source for this set is a man in his thirties or forties in good health.

The chain joins TRBV28 to TRBJ2-7, with 7 bases matching TRBD1. The CDR3 has 22 amino acids. CDR1 is MDHEN and CDR2 is SYDVKM in the germline V gene. With 2 bases clipped from V and 2 bases from J, the junction kept 27 bases outside the gene matches. CDR3 sequence: CASSLRTGSTGRSFTLTYEQYF. The CDR3 DNA sequence: TGTGCCAGCAGTTTACGTACTGGATCGACAGGGCGATCTTTTACTCTCACCTACGAGCAGTACTTC.

The chain uses TRBV7-2 and TRBJ2-1, with unresolved D. Deletions cut 1 base from V and 0 bases from J, with 16 bases between. Germline V CDR1 and CDR2: SGHTA, FQGNSA. The CDR3 sequence is 18 residues long. CDR3 region: CASSLDSGMGYSYNEQFF. The CDR3 DNA sequence: TGTGCCAGCAGCTTAGATTCTGGCATGGGGTACTCCTACAATGAGCAGTTCTTC.

The V gene is TRBV2, the J gene TRBJ2-1; 8 bases are shared with TRBD2. The CDR3 has 16 residues. Germline trimming cut 5 bases from V and 1 base from J; bases unmatched to any gene: 7. Germline CDR1 SNHLY, CDR2 FYNNEI. The chain's CDR3 is CASSLLADISYNEQFF. CDR3 DNA sequence: TGTGCCAGCAGTTTACTAGCGGACATATCCTACAATGAGCAGTTCTTC.

The chain has TRBV6-6 and TRBJ2-2, with TRBD1 as a possible D gene (6 bases). V shed 4 bases and J shed 1 base, with 10 bases lying between them. Germline lookup yields CDR1 MNHNY and CDR2 SVGAGI (reference sequence). The CDR3 runs 15 residues. The CDR3 region has the DNA TGTGCCAGCAGTTTCAGCAGGGGGAACACCGGGGAGCTGTTTTTT. Encoded protein: CASSFSRGNTGELFF.

This chain connects TRBV11-2 to TRBJ2-5; D is undetermined. The DNA end favors TRBJ2-7, so the J call may be wrong. Germline V gives CDR1 SGHAT, CDR2 FQNNGV. CDR3 length equals 12 residues. The CDR3 spells CASSRLLVEQYF. The DNA of the CDR3 is TGTGCCAGCAGCCGACTTCTTGTCGAGCAGTACTTC.

The J gene is TRBJ2-1, the V gene TRBV19; no clear D gene. V was trimmed by 0 bases and J by 4 bases, leaving 16 bases between them. The CDR3 loop spans 17 amino acids. Germline CDR1 and CDR2: LNHDA and SQIVND (reference sequence). The CDR3 region has the DNA TGTGCCAGTAGTATAGAGTCAGGAGTTCTAACGTACAATGAGCAGTTCTTC. Protein product: CASSIESGVLTYNEQFF.

The J gene is TRBJ1-2, the V gene TRBV27; D is unresolved. Germline V gives CDR1 MNHEY, CDR2 SMNVEV (reference sequence). The germline V and J ends were trimmed by 4 bases and 4 bases, with 13 bases remaining between them. This CDR3 comprises 14 residues. DNA of the CDR3: TGTGCCAGCAGTTCCTTGCCCTGGGCCTATGGCTACACCTTC. It is translated as CASSSLPWAYGYTF.

V usage is TRBV2 and J usage is TRBJ2-7; 15 nucleotides agree with TRBD2. This CDR3 contains 19 residues. After removal of 7 bases from V and 1 base from J, the junction contained 14 bases not matched to a gene. Germline CDR1 is SNHLY and CDR2 is FYNNEI. As DNA, the CDR3 is TGTGCCAGCATTCCCCCAGGACTAGCGGGAGGGCCGGGATCCTACGAGCAGTACTTC. Translation: CASIPPGLAGGPGSYEQYF.

V usage is TRBV7-6 and J usage is TRBJ2-5, with 11 bases matching TRBD2. Germline CDR1 is SGHVS and CDR2 is FNYEAQ. J was trimmed by 0 bases and V by 3 bases; bases with no gene match: 3. The CDR3 extends over 16 amino acids. The CDR3 sequence is CASSFQTSGNQETQYF. For the CDR3, the DNA is TGTGCCAGCAGCTTCCAGACTAGCGGGAACCAAGAGACCCAGTACTTC.

The V call is TRBV14, the J call TRBJ2-1, with a tentative D call TRBD2 (5 bases). CDR1 SGHDN and CDR2 FVKESK come from the germline V gene. The V end was cut by 0 bases, the J end by 2 bases, with 11 bases between. This CDR3 comprises 16 residues. CDR3 residues: CASSQETAVPYNEQFF. CDR3 bases: TGTGCCAGCAGCCAAGAAACAGCGGTCCCCTACAATGAGCAGTTCTTC.

V usage is TRBV10-1 and J usage is TRBJ1-1; 7 bases match TRBD1. There are 15 residues in the CDR3. The V segment lost 4 bases and the J segment 0 bases; nucleotides outside the gene matches: 5. Germline CDR1 WNHNN, CDR2 SYGVQD (reference sequence). DNA for the CDR3: TGCGCCAGCAGTGGAACGACAGGGATGAACACTGAAGCTTTCTTT. Translated, it gives CASSGTTGMNTEAFF.

The chain is built from TRBV7-9 and TRBJ2-7; D gene unclear. The CDR3 is made up of 15 amino acids. The germline gives CDR1 SEHNR, CDR2 FQNEAQ (reference sequence). Trimming pared 0 bases from V and 6 bases from J, leaving 15 bases between. In nucleotides, the CDR3 is TGTGCCAGCAGCTTAGCGGAGACGTCCGCTCCCGAGCAGTACTTC. This gives the protein CASSLAETSAPEQYF.

Regarding this clone: Other DNA sequences in this sample translate to the same CDR3. The J gene is TRBJ2-7, the V gene TRBV6-5, with 10 bases aligning to TRBD2. Per germline, CDR1 MNHEY and CDR2 SVGAGI. The length of the CDR3 is 13 residues. Trimming took 5 bases from V and 3 from J; bases not matched to a gene: 1. The CDR3 DNA follows: TGTGCCAGCAGTCCTAGCGGGAGCTACGAGCAGTACTTC. Its protein is CASSPSGSYEQYF.

This clone came up once. This chain joins TRBV2 and TRBJ1-4, with D unresolved. The V and J ends lost 9 bases and 5 bases respectively, with 16 bases between them. The CDR3 extends over 14 amino acids. Looked up from germline, CDR1 is SNHLY and CDR2 is FYNNEI. This CDR3 is CASFAWAENEKLFF. CDR3 in DNA: TGTGCCAGTTTCGCCTGGGCCGAAAATGAAAAACTGTTTTTT.

This clone was counted a single time. This rearrangement joins TRBV7-9 to TRBJ1-1, with a possible D match to TRBD1 (5 bases). V gave up 10 bases and J gave up 3 bases, with 15 bases separating them. The CDR3 has 13 amino acids. Germline assignment: CDR1 SEHNR and CDR2 FQNEAQ (reference sequence). CDR3 sequence reads: CATMGGFDTEAFF. CDR3 nucleotide sequence: TGTGCCACCATGGGGGGATTTGACACTGAAGCTTTCTTT.

The rearrangement uses TRBV15 and TRBJ1-1; 7 nucleotides match TRBD1. The junction had 9 bases not matched to a gene; V was cut back by 2 bases and J by 6 bases. The CDR3 loop spans 15 amino acids. Germline values: CDR1 LNHNV, CDR2 YYDKDF (reference sequence). This CDR3 is CATSRLTGAWSEAFF. DNA for the CDR3: TGTGCCACCAGCAGACTTACAGGGGCATGGTCTGAAGCTTTCTTT.